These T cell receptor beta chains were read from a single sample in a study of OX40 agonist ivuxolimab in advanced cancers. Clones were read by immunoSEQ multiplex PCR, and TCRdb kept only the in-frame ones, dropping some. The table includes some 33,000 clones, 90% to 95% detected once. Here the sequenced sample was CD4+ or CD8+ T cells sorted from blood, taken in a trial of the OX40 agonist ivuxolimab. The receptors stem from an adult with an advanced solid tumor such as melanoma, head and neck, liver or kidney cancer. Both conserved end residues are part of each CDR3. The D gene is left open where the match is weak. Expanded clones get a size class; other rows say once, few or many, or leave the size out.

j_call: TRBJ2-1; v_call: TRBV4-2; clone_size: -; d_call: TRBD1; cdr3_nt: TGTGCCAGCAGCGCTAGGACAGGGTCCTACAATGAGCAGTTCTTC; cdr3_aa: CASSARTGSYNEQFF
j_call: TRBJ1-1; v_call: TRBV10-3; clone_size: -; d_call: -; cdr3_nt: TGTGCCGCCTGTGAATCGGGTGGGAACACTGAAGCTTTCTTT; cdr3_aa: CAACESGGNTEAFF
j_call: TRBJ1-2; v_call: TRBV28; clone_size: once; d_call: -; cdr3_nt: TGTGCCAGCAGGTTATATGCCGACAGGTCCGTGGGCTATGGCTACACCTTC; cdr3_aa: CASRLYADRSVGYGYTF
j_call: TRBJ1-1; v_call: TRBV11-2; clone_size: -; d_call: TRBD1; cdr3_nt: TGTGCCAGCAGCAGTGACAGGGGAAATAGGAACACTGAAGCTTTCTTT; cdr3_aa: CASSSDRGNRNTEAFF
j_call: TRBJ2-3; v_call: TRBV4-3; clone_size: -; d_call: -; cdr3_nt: TGCGCCAGCGGAATAGACTCCTCAGGCACAGATACGCAGTATTTT; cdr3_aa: CASGIDSSGTDTQYF
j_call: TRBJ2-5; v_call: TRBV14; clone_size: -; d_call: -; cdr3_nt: TGTGCCAGCAGCCAATGGGGGGGGGCCGTGGAGACCCAGTACTTC; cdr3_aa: CASSQWGGAVETQYF
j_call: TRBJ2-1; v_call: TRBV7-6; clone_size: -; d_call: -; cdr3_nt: TGTGCCAGCAGCTTCACCACCGGGGACGGACCCTACAATGAGCAGTTCTTC; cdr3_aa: CASSFTTGDGPYNEQFF
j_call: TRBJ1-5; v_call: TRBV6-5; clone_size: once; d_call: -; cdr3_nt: TGTGCCAGCAGGGGGTTCGGGGACAATCAGCCCCAGCATTTT; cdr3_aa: CASRGFGDNQPQHF
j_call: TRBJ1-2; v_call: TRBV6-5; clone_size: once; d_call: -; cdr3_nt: TGTGCCAGCAGTTACTCAGACAGCTTCTATGGCTACACCTTC; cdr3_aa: CASSYSDSFYGYTF
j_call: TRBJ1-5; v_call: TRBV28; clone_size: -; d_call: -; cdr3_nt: TGTGCCATTAATAGGTGGGGGATTAGCAATCAGCCCCAGCATTTT; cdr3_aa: CAINRWGISNQPQHF
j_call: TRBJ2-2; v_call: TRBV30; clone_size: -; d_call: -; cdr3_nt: TGTGCCTGGAGTCCGCGAGACAGGAACACCGGGGAGCTGTTTTTT; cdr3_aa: CAWSPRDRNTGELFF
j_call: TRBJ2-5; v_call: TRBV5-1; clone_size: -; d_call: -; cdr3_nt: TGCGCCAGCAGCCAGACACTGAGAGAGACCCAGTACTTC; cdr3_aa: CASSQTLRETQYF
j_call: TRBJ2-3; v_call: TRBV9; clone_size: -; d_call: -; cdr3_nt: TGTGCCAGCAGCCGCCCTCTAGAACCAGATACGCAGTATTTT; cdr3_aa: CASSRPLEPDTQYF
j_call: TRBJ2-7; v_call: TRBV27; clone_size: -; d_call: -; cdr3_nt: TGTGCCAGCAGTCGGGTAGCGGACTCTCTTTACCACGAGCAGTACTTC; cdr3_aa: CASSRVADSLYHEQYF
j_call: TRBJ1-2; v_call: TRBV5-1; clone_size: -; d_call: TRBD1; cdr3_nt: TGCGCCAGCAGCGGGGGCGGACAGGGGCTGTATGGCTACACCTTC; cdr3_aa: CASSGGGQGLYGYTF
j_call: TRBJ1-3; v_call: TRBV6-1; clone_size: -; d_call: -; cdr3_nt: TGTGCCAGCAGTGAATGGTTAGGGGTCACCTCTGGAAACACCATATATTTT; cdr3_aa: CASSEWLGVTSGNTIYF
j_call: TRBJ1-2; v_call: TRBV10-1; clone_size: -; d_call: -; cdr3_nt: TGCGCCAGCAGTAGCCGGATAACGCGAAAGACCTATGGCTACACCTTC; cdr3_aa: CASSSRITRKTYGYTF
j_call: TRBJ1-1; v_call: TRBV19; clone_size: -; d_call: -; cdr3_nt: TGTGCCAGTAGTATAGGGACTCCCTATTCGGACACTGAAGCTTTCTTT; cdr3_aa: CASSIGTPYSDTEAFF
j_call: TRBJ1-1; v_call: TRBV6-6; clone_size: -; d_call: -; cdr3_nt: TGTGCCAGCAGTTACGGTACGAACACTGAAGCTTTCTTT; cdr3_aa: CASSYGTNTEAFF
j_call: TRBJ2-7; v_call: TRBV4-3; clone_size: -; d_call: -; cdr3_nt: TGCGCCAGCAGCCAAGACACGGCTTCCTACGAGCAGTACTTC; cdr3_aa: CASSQDTASYEQYF
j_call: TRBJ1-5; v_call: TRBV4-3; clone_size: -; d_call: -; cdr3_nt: TGCGCCAGCAGAGGGGCAGTCTATAGCAATCAGCCCCAGCATTTT; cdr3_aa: CASRGAVYSNQPQHF
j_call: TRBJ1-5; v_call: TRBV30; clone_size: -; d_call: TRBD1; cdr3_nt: TGTGCCTGGAGTGACGGTCAGGGGGGTCAGCCCCAGCATTTT; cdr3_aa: CAWSDGQGGQPQHF
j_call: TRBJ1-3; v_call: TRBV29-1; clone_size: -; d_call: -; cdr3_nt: TGCAGCGTTGAATCGGCCAATGAGGGAAACACCATATATTTT; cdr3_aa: CSVESANEGNTIYF
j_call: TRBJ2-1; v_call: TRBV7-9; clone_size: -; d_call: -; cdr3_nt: TGTGCCAGCAGCGGTGAAATGGACTACAATGAGCAGTTCTTC; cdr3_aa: CASSGEMDYNEQFF
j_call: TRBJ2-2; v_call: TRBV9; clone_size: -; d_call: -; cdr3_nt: TGTGCCAGCAGCGTAGATTCGGGCAGCCTCACCGGGGAGCTGTTTTTT; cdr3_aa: CASSVDSGSLTGELFF
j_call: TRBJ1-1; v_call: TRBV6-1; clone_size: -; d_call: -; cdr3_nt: TGTGCCAGCAGTGAAGCGAGGAACACGTCCCCACTCGACACTGAAGCTTTCTTT; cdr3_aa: CASSEARNTSPLDTEAFF
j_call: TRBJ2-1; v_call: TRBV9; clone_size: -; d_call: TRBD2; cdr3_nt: TGTGCCAGCAGCGTCGGCATCGGACTAGCGGGAGCCAATGAGCAGTTCTTC; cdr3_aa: CASSVGIGLAGANEQFF
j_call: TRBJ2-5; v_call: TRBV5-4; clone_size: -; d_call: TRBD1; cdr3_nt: TGTGCCAGCAGGTCGGGACAGCAAGAGACCCAGTACTTC; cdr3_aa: CASRSGQQETQYF
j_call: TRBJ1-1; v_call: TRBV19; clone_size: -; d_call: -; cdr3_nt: TGTGCCAGTAGTATAGGCAGGACCACTGAAGCTTTCTTT; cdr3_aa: CASSIGRTTEAFF
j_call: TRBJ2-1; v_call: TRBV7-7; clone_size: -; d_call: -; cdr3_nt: TGTGCTAGCAGCTTAGACCTGACGTTCGGCCTCAATGAGCAGTTCTTC; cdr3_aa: CASSLDLTFGLNEQFF
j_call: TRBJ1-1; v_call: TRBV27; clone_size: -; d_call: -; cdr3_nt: TGTGCCAGCAGTTCCTATATGAACACTGAAGCTTTCTTT; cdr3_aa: CASSSYMNTEAFF
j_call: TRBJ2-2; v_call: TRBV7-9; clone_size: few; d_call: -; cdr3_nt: TGTGCCAGCAGACATCCGGGGACCGGGGAGCTGTTTTTT; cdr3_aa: CASRHPGTGELFF
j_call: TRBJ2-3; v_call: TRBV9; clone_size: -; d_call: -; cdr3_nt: TGTGCCAGCAGCGTAGGGGGAGTTGATTCGAGCACAGATACGCAGTATTTT; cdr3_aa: CASSVGGVDSSTDTQYF
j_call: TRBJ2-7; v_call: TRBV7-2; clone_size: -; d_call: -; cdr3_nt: TGTGCCAGCAGCAAGGACTTCTACGAGCAGTACTTC; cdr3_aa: CASSKDFYEQYF
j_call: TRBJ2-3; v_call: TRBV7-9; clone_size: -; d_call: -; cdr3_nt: TGTGCCAGCAGCCCAGTCGTCGGCACAGATACGCAGTATTTT; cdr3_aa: CASSPVVGTDTQYF
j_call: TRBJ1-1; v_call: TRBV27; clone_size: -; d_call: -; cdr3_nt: TGTGCCAGCAGTTTAAGGAACGCGGCCACTGAAGCTTTCTTT; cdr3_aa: CASSLRNAATEAFF
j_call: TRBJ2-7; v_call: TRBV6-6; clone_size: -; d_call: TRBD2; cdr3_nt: TGTGCCAGCAGTTACGGGGTGGGAGGGAATGAAGGTGGGCAGTACTTC; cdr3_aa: CASSYGVGGNEGGQYF
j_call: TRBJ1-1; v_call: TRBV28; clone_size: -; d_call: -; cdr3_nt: TGTGCCAGCAGTTCCGGGACGGGGAACACTGAAGCTTTCTTT; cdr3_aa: CASSSGTGNTEAFF
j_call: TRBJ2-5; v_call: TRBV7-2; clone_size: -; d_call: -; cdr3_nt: TGTGCCAGCAGCCCCCCCGGGGAGACCCAGTACTTC; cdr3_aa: CASSPPGETQYF
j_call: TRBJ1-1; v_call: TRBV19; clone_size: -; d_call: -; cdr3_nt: TGTGCCAGTAGTATATCGAGGACAGTTGAAGCTTTCTTT; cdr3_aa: CASSISRTVEAFF
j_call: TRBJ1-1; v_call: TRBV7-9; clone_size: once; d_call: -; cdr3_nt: TGTGCCAGCAGCTCCGACATGAACACTGAAGCTTTCTTT; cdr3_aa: CASSSDMNTEAFF
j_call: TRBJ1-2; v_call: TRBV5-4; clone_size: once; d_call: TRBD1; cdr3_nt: TGTGCCAGCAGCGGAAAGGGACAGGGGGCCTATGACTACACCTTC; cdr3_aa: CASSGKGQGAYDYTF
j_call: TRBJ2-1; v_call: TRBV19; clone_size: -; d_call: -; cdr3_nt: TGTGCCAGTAGCACGGGATGGGTTAATGAGCAGTTCTTC; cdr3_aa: CASSTGWVNEQFF
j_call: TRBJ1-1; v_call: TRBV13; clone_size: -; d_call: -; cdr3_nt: TGTGCCAGCAGCGAGGGACCCATCACTGAAGCTTTCTTT; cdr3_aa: CASSEGPITEAFF
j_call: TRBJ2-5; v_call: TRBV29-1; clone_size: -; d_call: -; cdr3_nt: TGCAGCGTTGTAAGGGGAGGCGAGACCCAGTACTTC; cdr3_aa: CSVVRGGETQYF
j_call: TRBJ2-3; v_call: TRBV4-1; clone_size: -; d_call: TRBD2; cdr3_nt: TGCGCCAGCAGACTAGCGGGGGGTGGGGATACGCAGTATTTT; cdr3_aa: CASRLAGGGDTQYF
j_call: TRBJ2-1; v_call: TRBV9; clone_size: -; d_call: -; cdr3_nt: TGTGCCAGCAGCGTAGAGATCCGGGGCCGGAGCTCCTACAATGAGCAGTTCTTC; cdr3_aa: CASSVEIRGRSSYNEQFF
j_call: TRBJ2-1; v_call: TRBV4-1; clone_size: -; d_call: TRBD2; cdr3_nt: TGCGCCAGCAGCCCCCCTAGCGGGGGCGGCAATGAGCAGTTCTTC; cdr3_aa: CASSPPSGGGNEQFF
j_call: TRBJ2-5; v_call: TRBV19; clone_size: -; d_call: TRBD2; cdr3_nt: TGTGCCAGTAGTATGGGGTTCGACCGACTAGCGGGGCGTCAAGAGACCCAGTACTTC; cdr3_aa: CASSMGFDRLAGRQETQYF
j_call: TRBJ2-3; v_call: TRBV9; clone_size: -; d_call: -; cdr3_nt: TGTGCCAGCAGCGTCTCTCGCGGGACAGATACGCAGTATTTT; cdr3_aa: CASSVSRGTDTQYF
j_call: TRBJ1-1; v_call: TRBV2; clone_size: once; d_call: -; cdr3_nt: TGTGCCAGCAGTGAAGTGGGCCGCGAGGCTTCTTTT; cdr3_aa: CASSEVGREASF
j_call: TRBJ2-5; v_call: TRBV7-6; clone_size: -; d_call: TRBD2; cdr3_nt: TGTGCCAGCAGCTACAATAGCGGGGGCGAAAACCAAGAGACCCAGTACTTC; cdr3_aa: CASSYNSGGENQETQYF